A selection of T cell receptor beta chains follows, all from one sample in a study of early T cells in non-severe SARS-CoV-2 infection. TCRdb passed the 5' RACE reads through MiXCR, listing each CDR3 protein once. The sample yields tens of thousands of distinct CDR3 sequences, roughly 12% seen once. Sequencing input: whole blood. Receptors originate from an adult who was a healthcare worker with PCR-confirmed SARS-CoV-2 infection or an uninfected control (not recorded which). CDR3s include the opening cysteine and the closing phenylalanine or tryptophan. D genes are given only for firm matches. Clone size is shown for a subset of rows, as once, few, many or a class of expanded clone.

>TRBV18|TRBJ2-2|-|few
TGTGCCAGCTCAGGTCGTGAACCCGGGGAGCTGTTTTTT
CASSGREPGELFF
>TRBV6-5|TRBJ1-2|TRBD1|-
TGTGCCAGCAGTTCACCCGGGACAGCATTTAACTATGGCTACACCTTC
CASSSPGTAFNYGYTF
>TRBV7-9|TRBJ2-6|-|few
TGTGCCAGCGGTGGGGGAGTGGCTGGGGCCAACGTCCTGACTTTC
CASGGGVAGANVLTF
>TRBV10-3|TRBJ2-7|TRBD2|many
TGTGCCATCGGGGGGGTACTCTCCTACGAGCAGTACTTC
CAIGGVLSYEQYF
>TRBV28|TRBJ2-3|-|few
TGTGCCAGCAAACCTCCTTATAGGGGGGGGGGCACAGATACGCAGTATTTT
CASKPPYRGGGTDTQYF
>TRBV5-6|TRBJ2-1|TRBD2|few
TGTGCCAGCAGCTTAACCCCTGCGGGGGGGGTGAATGAGCAGTTCTTC
CASSLTPAGGVNEQFF
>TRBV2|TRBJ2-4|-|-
TGTGCCAGCGCCCCGGACGGGTCCAAAAACATTCAGTACTTC
CASAPDGSKNIQYF
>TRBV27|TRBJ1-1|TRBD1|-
TGTGCCAGCACCCCGACAGGGGGCCCTAGGGCTTTCTTT
CASTPTGGPRAFF
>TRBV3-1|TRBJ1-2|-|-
TGTGCCAGCAGCCGGAACAGGGATTATGGCTACACCTTC
CASSRNRDYGYTF
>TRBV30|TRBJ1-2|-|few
TGTGCCTGGATCACATCGGACAGTCCTTATGGCTACACCTTC
CAWITSDSPYGYTF
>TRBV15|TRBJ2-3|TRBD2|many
TGTGCCACCAGGCAGGGTGCGGGGGACACAGATACGCAGTATTTT
CATRQGAGDTDTQYF